The clone carrying this TCR beta chain was detected once. These data belong to a study of T cell changes during pregnancy in multiple sclerosis. The CDR3 has 12 amino acids. Germline assignment: CDR1 SNHLY and CDR2 FYNNEI. With V trimmed by 8 bases and J by 7 bases, 6 bases remained unmatched. Assay used: immunoSEQ multiplex PCR; TCRdb lists only in-frame clones, some missing. Among about 57,000 clones listed, approximately 89% were seen once. This chain connects TRBV2 to TRBJ2-7, with 9 bases identical to TRBD1. The TCR sequence derives from a female donor in good health, enrolled as a control in a pregnancy study. The specimen comprised peripheral blood, sampled after pregnancy. CDR3 residues: CASEQGAGEQYF. The CDR3 bases are TGTGCCAGCGAACAGGGGGCGGGGGAGCAGTACTTC.